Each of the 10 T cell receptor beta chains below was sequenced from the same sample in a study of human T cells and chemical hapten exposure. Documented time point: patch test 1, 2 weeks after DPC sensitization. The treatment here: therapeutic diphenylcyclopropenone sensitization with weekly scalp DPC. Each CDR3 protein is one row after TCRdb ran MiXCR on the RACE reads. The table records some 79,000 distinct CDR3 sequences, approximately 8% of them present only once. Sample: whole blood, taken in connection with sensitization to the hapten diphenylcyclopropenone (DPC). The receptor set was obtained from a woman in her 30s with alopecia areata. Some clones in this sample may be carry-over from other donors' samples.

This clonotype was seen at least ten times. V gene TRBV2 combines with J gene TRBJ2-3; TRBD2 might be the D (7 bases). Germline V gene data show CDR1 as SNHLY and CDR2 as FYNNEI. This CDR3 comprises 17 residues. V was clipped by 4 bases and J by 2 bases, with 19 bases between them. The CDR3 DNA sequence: TGTGCCAGCAGTGGGGAGCTTTGGGGGGGGGCCACAGATACGCAGTATTTT. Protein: CASSGELWGGATDTQYF.

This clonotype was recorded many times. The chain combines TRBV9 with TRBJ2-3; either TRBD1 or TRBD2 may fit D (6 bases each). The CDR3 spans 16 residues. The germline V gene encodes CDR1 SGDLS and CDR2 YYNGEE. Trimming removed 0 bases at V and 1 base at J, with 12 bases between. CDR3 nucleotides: TGTGCCAGCAGCGTAGGAGGGGGGCTACGCACAGATACGCAGTATTTT. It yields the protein CASSVGGGLRTDTQYF.

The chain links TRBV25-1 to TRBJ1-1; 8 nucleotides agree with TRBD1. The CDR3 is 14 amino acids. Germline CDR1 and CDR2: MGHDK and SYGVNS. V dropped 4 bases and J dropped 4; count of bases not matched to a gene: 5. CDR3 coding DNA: TGTGCCAGCAGTGTAGGGACAGGCACCACTGAAGCTTTCTTT. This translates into CASSVGTGTTEAFF.

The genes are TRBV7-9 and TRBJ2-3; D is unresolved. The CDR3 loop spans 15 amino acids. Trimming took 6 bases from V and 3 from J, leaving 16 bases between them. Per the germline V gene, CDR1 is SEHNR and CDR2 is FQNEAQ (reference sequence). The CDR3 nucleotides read TGTGCCAGCAGTCCAAATCTCTTCACGACAGATACGCAGTATTTT. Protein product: CASSPNLFTTDTQYF. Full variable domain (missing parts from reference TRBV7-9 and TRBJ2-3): DTGVSQNPRHKITKRGQNVTFRCDPISEHNRLYWYRQTLGQGPEFLTYFQNEAQLEKSRLLSDRFSAERPKGSFSTLEIQRTEQGDSAMYLCASSPNLFTTDTQYFGPGTRLTVL.

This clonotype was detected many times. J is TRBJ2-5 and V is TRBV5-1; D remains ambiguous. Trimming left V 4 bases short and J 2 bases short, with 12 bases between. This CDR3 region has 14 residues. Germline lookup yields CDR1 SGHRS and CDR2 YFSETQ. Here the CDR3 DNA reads TGCGCCAGCAGCCTGCTTGCGACTCAAGAGACCCAGTACTTC. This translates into CASSLLATQETQYF.

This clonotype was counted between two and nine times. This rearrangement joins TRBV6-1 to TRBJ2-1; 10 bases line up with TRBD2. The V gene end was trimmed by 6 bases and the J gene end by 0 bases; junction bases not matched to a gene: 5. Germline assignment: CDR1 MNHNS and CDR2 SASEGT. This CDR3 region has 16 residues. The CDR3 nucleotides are TGTGCCAGCAGGGGCCTAGCGGGGGTCTCCTACAATGAGCAGTTCTTC. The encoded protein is CASRGLAGVSYNEQFF.

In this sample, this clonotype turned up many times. CDR3 amino acids: CASSLGLGTGAQETQYF. CDR3 sequence (DNA): TGTGCCAGCAGCTTAGGCCTGGGGACAGGGGCCCAAGAGACCCAGTACTTC. The chain employs TRBV13 and TRBJ2-5; 10 positions agree with TRBD1. Looked up from germline, CDR1 is PRHDT and CDR2 is FYEKMQ (reference sequence). CDR3 length equals 17 residues. The V segment lost 0 bases and the J segment 1 base; nucleotides outside the gene matches: 5.

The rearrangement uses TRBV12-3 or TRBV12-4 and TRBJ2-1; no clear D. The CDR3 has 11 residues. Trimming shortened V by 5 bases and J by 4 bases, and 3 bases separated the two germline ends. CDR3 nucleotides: TGTGCCAGCAGTGTATACAATGAGCAGTTCTTC. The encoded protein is CASSVYNEQFF.

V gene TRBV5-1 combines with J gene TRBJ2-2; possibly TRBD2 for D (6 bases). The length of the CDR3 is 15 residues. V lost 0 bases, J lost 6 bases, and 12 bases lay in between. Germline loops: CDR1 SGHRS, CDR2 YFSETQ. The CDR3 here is CASSLAISGPGELFF. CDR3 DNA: TGCGCCAGCAGCTTGGCGATTAGCGGTCCCGGGGAGCTGTTTTTT.

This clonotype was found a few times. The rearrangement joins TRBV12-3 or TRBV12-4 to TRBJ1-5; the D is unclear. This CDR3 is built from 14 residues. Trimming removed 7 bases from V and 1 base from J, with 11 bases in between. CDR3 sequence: CASTRMASNQPQHF. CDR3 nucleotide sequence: TGTGCCAGCACCCGGATGGCAAGCAATCAGCCCCAGCATTTT.